The 8 T cell receptor beta chains given below trace back to one sample, sequenced in a study of cytomegalovirus exposure and HLA in healthy donors (dated by TCRdb to 2016 to 2017). The library was produced with the immunoSEQ multiplex PCR assay. For the multiplex PCR, a mixture combining 60 forward primers for TCR Vbeta segments and 13 reverse primers for TCR Jbeta segments was used. TCRdb mirrors the immuneACCESS table, restricted to in-frame sequences. Some clones are absent from its copies; in checked studies, under half trace to an unresolved V gene, and the reason for the others is unknown. In this sample the table shows about 160,000 clones, less than 85% of which occur a single time. Approximately 4.5% of the sample is in the top ten clones. Sample: PBMCs. The receptor source for this set is a man in his forties in good health and CMV-seronegative.

V and J are TRBV27 and TRBJ2-1; possible D gene TRBD1, 5 bases. The CDR3 runs 14 residues. The germline gives CDR1 MNHEY, CDR2 SMNVEV (reference sequence). V lost 2 bases to trimming and J lost 3 bases, with 8 bases between them. CDR3 sequence reads: CASSLGQGYNEQFF. CDR3 bases: TGTGCCAGCAGTTTAGGGCAGGGCTACAATGAGCAGTTCTTC.

The gene calls are TRBV9 and TRBJ1-4; D is unresolved. CDR1 is SGDLS, CDR2 YYNGEE, per germline. V was cut by 0 bases and J by 7 bases, with 13 bases left in between. The CDR3 has 15 residues. CDR3: CASSVGLGAGEKLFF. The CDR3 nucleotides read TGTGCCAGCAGCGTAGGTTTGGGCGCAGGTGAAAAACTGTTTTTT.

The chain joins TRBV7-2 to TRBJ2-7, with D possibly TRBD1 on 5 matching bases. V was shortened by 2 bases and J by 5 bases, with 13 bases between the two germline ends. The CDR3 totals 14 residues. Per the germline V gene, CDR1 is SGHTA and CDR2 is FQGNSA. For the CDR3, the DNA is TGTGCCAGCAGCTTACTGGCAGGGCTCAACGAGCAGTACTTC. The encoded protein is CASSLLAGLNEQYF.

Only one count was recorded for this clone. The chain combines TRBV2 with TRBJ1-4, with 9 bases identical to TRBD1. Germline assignment: CDR1 SNHLY and CDR2 FYNNEI. This CDR3 is 15 amino acids long. V dropped 4 bases and J dropped 7; count of bases not matched to a gene: 7. CDR3: CASSGATGGSEKLFF. The CDR3 bases are TGTGCCAGCAGTGGGGCCACAGGGGGCAGTGAAAAACTGTTTTTT. Supplemented by reference TRBV2 and TRBJ1-4, the full variable domain reads EPEVTQTPSHQVTQMGQEVILRCVPISNHLYFYWYRQILGQKVEFLVSFYNNEISEKSEIFDDQFSVERPDGSNFTLKIRSTKLEDSAMYFCASSGATGGSEKLFFGSGTQLSVL.

Remarks on this clone: This specimen includes other DNA sequences encoding the same CDR3. The V call is TRBV4-1, the J call TRBJ1-6, with D maybe TRBD1 (5 bases). This CDR3 is 17 amino acids long. Trimming shortened V by 4 bases and J by 6 bases, and 19 bases separated the two germline ends. Germline assignment: CDR1 MGHRA and CDR2 YSYEKL. The CDR3 DNA reads TGCGCCAGCAGCCCAGGGACTCAGGTTGGTCGTAATTCACCCCTCCACTTT. Translating it yields CASSPGTQVGRNSPLHF.

This chain joins TRBV5-6 and TRBJ1-2; TRBD1 matches at 10 bases. The length of the CDR3 is 14 residues. Germline loops: CDR1 SGHDT, CDR2 YYEEEE. Trimming took 4 bases from V and 5 from J; bases not matched to a gene: 5. The CDR3 bases are TGTGCCAGCAGCCTACGGGACAGGGGATATGGCTACACCTTC. Amino acid sequence: CASSLRDRGYGYTF.

The chain combines TRBV10-3 with TRBJ2-3; perhaps TRBD2 as D (7 bases). The V end was cut by 10 bases, the J end by 0 bases, with 14 bases between. This CDR3 region has 14 residues. Germline V lookup: CDR1 ENHRY, CDR2 SYGVKD. The CDR3 is CASGGAASTDTQYF. For the CDR3, the DNA is TGTGCCAGTGGGGGGGCAGCTAGCACAGATACGCAGTATTTT.

The chain links TRBV19 to TRBJ2-7; 7 nucleotides line up with TRBD2. Germline lookup yields CDR1 LNHDA and CDR2 SQIVND (reference sequence). The CDR3 sequence is 14 residues long. Losses at the gene ends were 3 bases for V and 5 bases for J; bases not matched to a gene: 7. The CDR3 coding sequence is TGTGCCAGTAGTATGTCCGGGACTACCCACGAGCAGTACTTC. It encodes CASSMSGTTHEQYF.